What follows are 29 T cell receptor beta chains derived from one specimen sequenced in a study of T cells in Graves' hyperthyroidism and ophthalmopathy. Amplified TCR beta CDR3 regions derived from RNA transcripts. In the first-round RT-PCR of the TCR CDR3, the HTBI primer set was used. Each CDR3 protein gets one entry after TCRdb re-called the multiplex PCR reads with MiXCR. The repertoire holds approximately 560,000 distinct CDR3 sequences, with around 16% as singletons. The sequenced material came from blood. The receptor set was obtained from a woman aged 25-40 years with Graves' hyperthyroidism.

This clonotype came up a few times. The J gene is TRBJ2-3, the V gene TRBV18, with 10 bases aligning to TRBD2. CDR1 is KGHSH and CDR2 is LQKENI in the germline V gene. With V trimmed by 1 base and J by 0 bases, 4 bases remained unmatched. The CDR3 is 17 amino acids. Written as DNA, the CDR3 is TGTGCCAGCTCACCACGTCCTAGCGGGGGTAGCACAGATACGCAGTATTTT. Its translation is CASSPRPSGGSTDTQYF.

V usage is TRBV14 and J usage is TRBJ2-7; 7 bases fit TRBD1. The junction had 5 bases not matched to a gene; V was cut back by 3 bases and J by 3 bases. Germline V lookup: CDR1 SGHDN, CDR2 FVKESK. This CDR3 spans 14 amino acids. The CDR3 DNA sequence: TGTGCCAGCAGCCACCCAGGGGGTTACTACGAGCAGTACTTC. It specifies CASSHPGGYYEQYF.

The table lists this clonotype with many counts. V and J are TRBV30 and TRBJ2-3; D possibly matches TRBD1 or TRBD2 (6 bases each). The CDR3 runs 14 residues. In germline, CDR1 is GTSNPN, CDR2 SVGIG (reference sequence). Trimming left V 0 bases short and J 3 bases short, with 10 bases between. The CDR3 DNA follows: TGTGCCTGGAGTGTAGGAGGGGGGACAGATACGCAGTATTTT. This gives the protein CAWSVGGGTDTQYF.

This clonotype has a count of ten or more. V gene TRBV29-1 combines with J gene TRBJ2-3; unclear D gene. Germline assignment: CDR1 SQVTM and CDR2 ANQGSEA. V was cut by 2 bases and J by 3 bases, with 15 bases left in between. The CDR3 totals 15 residues. The CDR3 loop reads CSVELSRGSTDTQYF. The DNA of the CDR3 is TGCAGCGTTGAATTGTCTAGAGGTTCGACAGATACGCAGTATTTT.

This chain joins TRBV9 and TRBJ2-2; a possible D gene is TRBD2 (6 bases). The CDR3 length is 15 residues. V lost 4 bases, J lost 6 bases, and 16 bases lay in between. CDR1 and CDR2 (germline): SGDLS, YYNGEE. CDR3 residues: CASSPQGRRAGELFF. The CDR3 DNA sequence: TGTGCCAGCAGCCCCCAGGGACGGAGGGCCGGGGAGCTGTTTTTT. Full variable domain (rest looked up from reference TRBV9 and TRBJ2-2): DSGVTQTPKHLITATGQRVTLRCSPRSGDLSVYWYQQSLDQGLQFLIQYYNGEERAKGNILERFSAQQFPDLHSELNLSSLELGDSALYFCASSPQGRRAGELFFGEGSRLTVL.

This chain uses TRBV2 with TRBJ2-3, with TRBD2 matching 9 bases. Germline CDR1 reads SNHLY; CDR2 reads FYNNEI. The trim removed 4 bases at V and 4 bases at J, leaving 9 bases unmatched. The CDR3 contains 16 residues. The CDR3 DNA reads as TGTGCCAGCAGTGTCTGGGCGGGAGGGGCGGCAGATACGCAGTATTTT. Translated: CASSVWAGGAADTQYF.

The gene calls are TRBV29-1 and TRBJ2-1; 14 bases fit TRBD2. CDR1 and CDR2 (germline): SQVTM, ANQGSEA. J lost 8 bases, V lost 8 bases, and 8 bases had no gene match. CDR3 length: 14 amino acids. CDR3 sequence (DNA): TGCAGCTCCTCCGGGACTAGCGGGAGTTATGAGCAGTTCTTC. Its protein product is CSSSGTSGSYEQFF.

V is TRBV4-1 and J is TRBJ2-3; TRBD2 matches at 7 bases. CDR1 is MGHRA and CDR2 is YSYEKL in the germline V gene. The CDR3 runs to 16 residues. V lost 1 base and J lost 7; bases outside the gene matches: 11. This CDR3 is CASSQVKWTRGNTQYF. CDR3 in DNA: TGCGCCAGCAGCCAAGTGAAGTGGACTAGAGGAAATACGCAGTATTTT.

A few counts support this clonotype. The V and J genes are TRBV18 and TRBJ1-2, with 11 bases lining up with TRBD1. The V and J ends lost 2 bases and 2 bases, in that order; junction bases with no gene match: 7. This CDR3 comprises 17 residues. Per germline, CDR1 KGHSH and CDR2 LQKENI. In DNA, the CDR3 is TGTGCCAGCTCACCAACTGGGACAGGGGGTGGAAACTATGGCTACACCTTC. Its protein product is CASSPTGTGGGNYGYTF.

This clonotype occurred many times. DNA of the CDR3: TGCAGCGTCGCCCCAAGCGGGAGCACAGATACGCAGTATTTT. It is translated as CSVAPSGSTDTQYF. The chain has TRBV29-1 and TRBJ2-3; tentatively, D is TRBD2 (6 bases). V lost 6 bases and J lost 0, with 13 bases in between. The germline V gene has CDR1 SQVTM and CDR2 ANQGSEA. This CDR3 spans 14 amino acids.

The chain carries TRBV5-1 and TRBJ2-3; the D gene could be TRBD1 or TRBD2 (5 bases each). The CDR3 loop spans 17 amino acids. V lost 0 bases to trimming and J lost 2 bases, with 16 bases between them. Looked up from germline, CDR1 is SGHRS and CDR2 is YFSETQ. The CDR3 region is CASSLVGASRATDTQYF. The CDR3 region has the DNA TGCGCCAGCAGCTTGGTAGGGGCTAGCAGGGCCACAGATACGCAGTATTTT.

The chain links TRBV19 to TRBJ2-4, with 7 bases identical to TRBD1. The CDR3 loop spans 18 amino acids. V lost 3 bases and J lost 0; bases outside the gene matches: 11. The germline CDR1 and CDR2 sequences are LNHDA and SQIVND (reference sequence). CDR3 coding DNA: TGTGCCAGTAGTATGAGGGACAGCCTCTCCTTAGCCAAAAACATTCAGTACTTC. This codes for CASSMRDSLSLAKNIQYF.

This clonotype was counted at least ten times. The chain recombines TRBV7-6 with TRBJ2-1; no clear D gene. From germline, CDR1 is SGHVS and CDR2 FNYEAQ. The CDR3 spans 12 residues. Trimming stripped 4 bases from V and 7 bases from J, with 8 bases between. In DNA, the CDR3 is TGTGCCAGCAGCTCCTCACTTAATGAGCAGTTCTTC. This gives the protein CASSSSLNEQFF. Together with reference TRBV7-6 and TRBJ2-1, the CDR3 gives the full variable domain: GAGVSQSPRYKVTKRGQDVALRCDPISGHVSLYWYRQALGQGPEFLTYFNYEAQQDKSGLPNDRFSAERPEGSISTLTIQRTEQRDSAMYRCASSSSLNEQFFGPGTRLTVL.

This clonotype was seen at least ten times. This chain joins TRBV7-9 and TRBJ2-3; perhaps TRBD1 as D (6 bases). Germline-derived CDR1 and CDR2 are SEHNR and FQNEAQ (reference sequence). There are 16 residues in the CDR3. Between the trimmed V and J ends, which lost 4 bases and 0 bases, there was a span of 14 bases. Written as DNA, the CDR3 is TGTGCCAGCAGCTCCGAGGGGACACCTAGCACAGATACGCAGTATTTT. It translates to CASSSEGTPSTDTQYF.

There are many counts of this clonotype. DNA of the CDR3: TGTGCCAGCTCAAGACAGGGGGCGAGCACTGAAGCTTTCTTT. Its protein is CASSRQGASTEAFF. The genes are TRBV18 and TRBJ1-1; 10 bases are shared with TRBD1. V dropped 5 bases and J dropped 4; count of bases not matched to a gene: 4. The CDR3 is 14 amino acids. Germline lookup yields CDR1 KGHSH and CDR2 LQKENI.

About this clonotype: One junction end does not reproduce the germline sequence, and a read error may be involved. The chain is built from TRBV15 and TRBJ2-3; 7 nucleotides match TRBD2. Germline V gene data show CDR1 as LNHNV and CDR2 as YYDKDF (reference sequence). This CDR3 region has 15 residues. The CDR3, as DNA: TGTACCACCAGCAGTTTTAGCGGGAGCACAGATACGCAGTATTTT. It encodes CTTSSFSGSTDTQYF.

V and J are TRBV14 and TRBJ2-7; no definite D call. Germline loops: CDR1 SGHDN, CDR2 FVKESK. There are 11 residues in the CDR3. V lost 3 bases, J lost 5 bases, and 5 bases lay in between. The CDR3 sequence is CASSHAHEQYF. DNA for the CDR3: TGTGCCAGCAGCCATGCCCACGAGCAGTACTTC.

This clonotype was seen a handful of times. The chain joins TRBV3-1 to TRBJ1-4; D not resolved. The CDR3 is 15 amino acids. Germline-derived CDR1 and CDR2 are LGHDT and YNNKEL (reference sequence). The ends were cut back, 1 base at V and 5 bases at J, with 11 bases in the middle. This chain's CDR3 is CASSQGPLENEKLFF. Here the CDR3 DNA reads TGTGCCAGCAGCCAAGGGCCGCTGGAAAATGAAAAACTGTTTTTT.

In this sample, this clonotype turned up many times. The chain couples TRBV30 to TRBJ1-6; D ambiguous. The length of the CDR3 is 13 residues. CDR1 GTSNPN and CDR2 SVGIG come from the germline V gene (reference sequence). V was clipped by 0 bases and J by 8 bases, with 8 bases between them. CDR3 amino acids: CAWSVQKDSPLHF. CDR3 DNA: TGTGCCTGGAGTGTACAGAAAGATTCACCCCTCCACTTT. The whole variable domain, filled in from reference TRBV30 and TRBJ1-6, reads SQTIHQWPATLVQPVGSPLSLECTVEGTSNPNLYWYRQAAGRGLQLLFYSVGIGQISSEVPQNLSASRPQDRQFILSSKKLLLSDSGFYLCAWSVQKDSPLHFGNGTRLTVT.

This clonotype showed up just a few times. The chain combines TRBV18 with TRBJ1-6; no clear D gene. The length of the CDR3 is 16 residues. The germline CDR1 and CDR2 sequences are KGHSH and LQKENI. Trimming removed 0 bases from V and 6 bases from J, with 12 bases in between. CDR3 protein: CASSPPTRRGNSPLHF. In DNA, the CDR3 is TGTGCCAGCTCACCACCGACAAGACGGGGTAATTCACCCCTCCACTTT. Variable domain in full (rest from reference TRBV18 and TRBJ1-6): NAGVMQNPRHLVRRRGQEARLRCSPMKGHSHVYWYRQLPEEGLKFMVYLQKENIIDESGMPKERFSAEFPKEGPSILRIQQVVRGDSAAYFCASSPPTRRGNSPLHFGNGTRLTVT.

This clonotype was seen at least ten times. The V call is TRBV7-3, the J call TRBJ2-2; D is perhaps TRBD2 (6 bases). The CDR3 consists of 16 residues. Trimming removed 6 bases at V and 0 bases at J, with 14 bases between. Per the germline V gene, CDR1 is SGHTA and CDR2 is FQGTGA. DNA for the CDR3: TGTGCCAGCAGGAAGCGGGCCTCAACGAACACCGGGGAGCTGTTTTTT. Protein: CASRKRASTNTGELFF.

Many counts were recorded for this clonotype. The rearrangement uses TRBV12-5 and TRBJ1-1; no clear D gene. Germline CDR1 LGHNT, CDR2 FRNRAP. Trimming stripped 3 bases from V and 6 bases from J, with 8 bases between. The CDR3 is 12 residues long. As DNA, the CDR3 is TGTGCTAGTGGTTTATCTGGTGCTGAAGCTTTCTTT. As protein: CASGLSGAEAFF.

There are many counts of this clonotype. The V and J genes are TRBV30 and TRBJ2-1; no definite D call. The germline gives CDR1 GTSNPN, CDR2 SVGIG (reference sequence). The CDR3 has 11 amino acids. With 2 bases removed from V and 7 bases from J, the gap between germline ends came to 6 bases. The DNA for the CDR3 is TGTGCCTGGAGTAGACAAAATGAGCAGTTCTTC. Its translation: CAWSRQNEQFF.

This clonotype was counted a few times. The chain links TRBV27 to TRBJ2-3; 11 positions agree with TRBD2. Germline V lookup: CDR1 MNHEY, CDR2 SMNVEV (reference sequence). The CDR3 length is 15 residues. Trimming at V came to 7 bases and at J to 6 bases, leaving 9 bases not matched to a gene. CDR3 nucleotides: TGTGCCAGCACCGTAGCGGGAGGGCCTGGGGATACGCAGTATTTT. This translates into CASTVAGGPGDTQYF.

This sequence joins TRBV6-2 or TRBV6-3 and TRBJ1-6; TRBD1 matches at 7 bases. Germline-derived CDR1 and CDR2 are MNHEY and SVGEGT. V was pared by 3 bases and J by 4 bases, with 3 bases of the junction left unmatched. This CDR3 spans 15 amino acids. CDR3 protein: CASSYETGYNSPLHF. CDR3 coding DNA: TGTGCCAGCAGTTATGAGACAGGGTATAATTCACCCCTCCACTTT.

This clonotype was observed a few times. The rearrangement links TRBV24-1 to TRBJ2-1; 7 positions agree with TRBD1. CDR1 is KGHDR and CDR2 is SFDVKD in the germline V gene. The V and J ends lost 4 bases and 6 bases, in that order; junction bases with no gene match: 8. This CDR3 contains 15 residues. Here the CDR3 reads CATSDTTGDPNEQFF. In DNA, the CDR3 is TGTGCCACCAGTGACACCACAGGGGACCCCAATGAGCAGTTCTTC.

J is TRBJ2-7 and V is TRBV10-3; 8 nucleotides agree with TRBD1. Per the germline V gene, CDR1 is ENHRY and CDR2 is SYGVKD. The V gene end was trimmed by 3 bases and the J gene end by 0 bases; junction bases not matched to a gene: 13. The CDR3 spans 18 residues. The CDR3 DNA sequence: TGTGCCATCAGTGATGTTGGGGCAGGGGGCGCCTCCTCCTACGAGCAGTACTTC. This translates into CAISDVGAGGASSYEQYF.

In this sample, this clonotype turned up once. This chain connects TRBV9 to TRBJ2-5, with 9 bases lining up with TRBD2. CDR3 length: 15 residues. CDR1 SGDLS and CDR2 YYNGEE come from the germline V gene. J lost 11 bases, V lost 0 bases, and 11 bases had no gene match. Here the CDR3 reads CASSVAVAGEEKQYF. The CDR3 region has the DNA TGTGCCAGCAGCGTAGCGGTAGCGGGAGAAGAGAAACAGTACTTC.

This clonotype was detected many times. The chain links TRBV15 to TRBJ2-3, with no clear D. This CDR3 has 14 amino acids. The V end lost 0 bases, the J end lost 2 bases, and 6 bases lay between the germline ends. Germline CDR1 LNHNV, CDR2 YYDKDF (reference sequence). CDR3 amino acids: CATSRDYPTDTQYF. The DNA for the CDR3 is TGTGCCACCAGCAGAGACTACCCCACAGATACGCAGTATTTT. Full variable domain (remainder filled in from reference TRBV15 and TRBJ2-3): DAMVIQNPRYQVTQFGKPVTLSCSQTLNHNVMYWYQQKSSQAPKLLFHYYDKDFNNEADTPDNFQSRRPNTSFCFLDIRSPGLGDTAMYLCATSRDYPTDTQYFGPGTRLTVL.